A single sample gave rise to the 22 T cell receptor beta chains below, sequenced in a study of identifying expanded T cells in peripheral blood. Here immunoSEQ multiplex PCR was the method, and the copy in TCRdb shows in-frame clones only, minus some. The sample yields about 85,000 clones, more than 75% seen once. Sequencing used blood. These receptors came from a person between 18 and 75 years old in good health.

The V and J genes are TRBV18 and TRBJ1-1; D is undetermined. The CDR3 loop spans 15 amino acids. V gave up 1 base and J gave up 0 bases, with 9 bases separating them. Germline loops: CDR1 KGHSH, CDR2 LQKENI. This chain's CDR3 is CASSPLPILNTEAFF. CDR3 DNA: TGTGCCAGCTCACCACTGCCGATACTGAACACTGAAGCTTTCTTT.

The CDR3 spells CASSRDRANQPQHF. CDR3 sequence (DNA): TGTGCCAGTAGCCGGGACAGGGCGAATCAGCCCCAGCATTTT. The gene calls are TRBV19 and TRBJ1-5; 9 bases align to TRBD1. J was trimmed by 4 bases and V by 6 bases; bases with no gene match: 4. The CDR3 totals 14 residues. Germline CDR1 is LNHDA and CDR2 is SQIVND (reference sequence).

This clone came up once. The chain links TRBV28 to TRBJ2-5; 7 bases map to TRBD1. Germline assignment: CDR1 MDHEN and CDR2 SYDVKM. Losses at the gene ends were 6 bases for V and 5 bases for J; bases not matched to a gene: 9. CDR3 size: 14 residues. CDR3 loop: CASSEQGLVETQYF. The DNA for the CDR3 is TGTGCCAGCAGCGAACAGGGGTTGGTGGAGACCCAGTACTTC.

The chain carries TRBV6-4 and TRBJ2-3; D not resolved. The V end lost 2 bases, the J end lost 1 base, and 4 bases lay between the germline ends. Germline V gives CDR1 MRHNA, CDR2 SNTAGT. The CDR3 spans 13 residues. CDR3 sequence reads: CASSDEGTDTQYF. The DNA for the CDR3 is TGTGCCAGCAGTGACGAGGGCACAGATACGCAGTATTTT.

This chain links TRBV19 with TRBJ1-2; the match to TRBD1 covers 7 bases. This CDR3 contains 16 residues. Looked up from germline, CDR1 is LNHDA and CDR2 is SQIVND (reference sequence). V dropped 0 bases and J dropped 2; count of bases not matched to a gene: 6. The CDR3 DNA sequence: TGTGCCAGTAGTATAGATATGGGGACAGTGAACTATGGCTACACCTTC. Its translation is CASSIDMGTVNYGYTF.

This clone counts as medium-sized. The junction departs from germline at one end; a sequencing error may be responsible. The chain links TRBV19 to TRBJ2-7; TRBD2 might be the D (5 bases). This CDR3 has 14 amino acids. Germline V CDR1 and CDR2: LNHDA, SQIVND (reference sequence). CDR3 DNA: TGTGCCAGTAGTACCATGGCAGGCGGGCAGCGCACCATCTTC. Its protein is CASSTMAGGQRTIF.

CDR3 DNA: TGCGCCAGCAGCATGACAGGGAACACTGAAGCTTTCTTT. Its translation: CASSMTGNTEAFF. The chain couples TRBV5-1 to TRBJ1-1, with D perhaps TRBD1 (6 bases). Per germline, CDR1 SGHRS and CDR2 YFSETQ. This CDR3 comprises 13 residues. Trimming pared 4 bases from V and 1 base from J, leaving 8 bases between.

This sequence joins TRBV5-3 and TRBJ1-2, with D unresolved. TRBV5-3 is an open reading frame whose function is uncertain. The CDR3 has 21 residues. V was cut by 5 bases and J by 8 bases, with 40 bases left in between. CDR3 loop: CARSLNPPPAYETRSNRGYTF. Here the CDR3 DNA reads TGTGCCAGAAGTCTGAACCCCCCACCTGCTTATGAGACCCGATCTAATCGAGGCTACACCTTC.

This clone was counted once. The V and J genes are TRBV28 and TRBJ2-7, with D possibly being TRBD1 or TRBD2 (5 bases each). V shed 7 bases and J shed 4 bases, with 20 bases lying between them. The CDR3 is 15 amino acids. In germline, CDR1 is MDHEN, CDR2 SYDVKM. CDR3 sequence reads: CASIAPLEGRYEQYF. The CDR3 nucleotides are TGTGCCAGCATTGCACCCCTAGAGGGGCGGTACGAGCAGTACTTC.

This chain connects TRBV28 to TRBJ2-7; 9 nucleotides agree with TRBD2. Germline V gene sequence: CDR1 MDHEN, CDR2 SYDVKM. Unmatched junction bases numbered 9, after V lost 5 bases and J lost 7 bases. The CDR3 extends over 14 amino acids. CDR3 nucleotides: TGTGCCAGCAGTCCCGCAAGCGGGGGGCAGGAGCAGTACTTC. Its protein is CASSPASGGQEQYF. The whole variable domain, remainder taken from reference TRBV28 and TRBJ2-7, is DVKVTQSSRYLVKRTGEKVFLECVQDMDHENMFWYRQDPGLGLRLIYFSYDVKMKEKGDIPEGYSVSREKKERFSLILESASTNQTSMYLCASSPASGGQEQYFGPGTRLTVT.

The gene calls are TRBV5-5 and TRBJ2-7, with TRBD2 identical over 7 bases. J lost 6 bases, V lost 3 bases, and 24 bases had no gene match. This CDR3 has 19 amino acids. Per the germline V gene, CDR1 is SGHKS and CDR2 is YYEKEE (reference sequence). The CDR3 here is CASSSNSAGMETSRREQYF. The CDR3 coding sequence is TGTGCCAGCAGCTCGAATTCAGCGGGGATGGAGACCTCCAGGCGCGAGCAGTACTTC.

The chain links TRBV6-6 to TRBJ2-5, with D perhaps TRBD1 or TRBD2 (6 bases each). The V gene lost 4 bases and the J gene lost 4 bases, with 7 bases spanning the gap. The germline V gene has CDR1 MNHNY and CDR2 SVGAGI (reference sequence). CDR3 size: 12 residues. CDR3 sequence (DNA): TGTGCCAGCAGTTGGGGGGCAGAGACCCAGTACTTC. Protein: CASSWGAETQYF.

This sequence joins TRBV5-1 and TRBJ1-1, with D unclear. Germline V gene lookup returns CDR1 SGHRS and CDR2 YFSETQ. The length of the CDR3 is 15 residues. With 0 bases removed from V and 1 base from J, the gap between germline ends came to 10 bases. CDR3: CASSLGPSGNTEAFF. The CDR3 DNA is TGCGCCAGCAGCTTGGGCCCCTCGGGGAACACTGAAGCTTTCTTT.

The rearrangement joins TRBV7-2 to TRBJ1-4, with D perhaps matching TRBD1 (5 bases). CDR3 length equals 14 residues. Germline CDR1 reads SGHTA; CDR2 reads FQGNSA. V was cut by 9 bases and J by 6 bases, with 17 bases left in between. CDR3 loop: CARDFGQGDEKLFF. In DNA, the CDR3 is TGTGCCAGAGATTTTGGGCAGGGTGATGAAAAACTGTTTTTT.

J is TRBJ1-2 and V is TRBV28; D might be TRBD1 (6 bases). V was trimmed by 6 bases and J by 0 bases, leaving 11 bases between them. Looked up from germline, CDR1 is MDHEN and CDR2 is SYDVKM. This CDR3 region has 14 residues. CDR3 sequence reads: CASRQGQANYGYTF. CDR3 coding DNA: TGTGCCAGCAGGCAGGGGCAAGCTAACTATGGCTACACCTTC.

The V gene is TRBV5-1, the J gene TRBJ1-5; 10 bases match TRBD1. In germline, CDR1 is SGHRS, CDR2 YFSETQ. The junction had 3 bases not matched to a gene; V was cut back by 0 bases and J by 6 bases. This CDR3 has 15 amino acids. CDR3 sequence: CASSLGQGAGQPQHF. The CDR3 DNA follows: TGCGCCAGCAGCTTGGGACAGGGGGCCGGTCAGCCCCAGCATTTT.

The chain combines TRBV5-4 with TRBJ1-2, with TRBD1 matching over 7 bases. Trimming at V came to 4 bases and at J to 5 bases, leaving 11 bases not matched to a gene. CDR1 is SGHNT, CDR2 YYREEE, per germline (reference sequence). CDR3 length: 15 amino acids. CDR3 DNA sequence: TGTGCCAGCAGCGGATCACCGGGACAGAATTATGGCTACACCTTC. Protein: CASSGSPGQNYGYTF.

This sequence joins TRBV7-8 and TRBJ2-1; D is possibly TRBD1 (6 bases). In germline, CDR1 is SGHVS, CDR2 FQNEAQ. Trimming stripped 1 base from V and 8 bases from J, with 12 bases between. The CDR3 runs 14 residues. DNA of the CDR3: TGTGCCAGCAGCTTAGACAGGGTTCGGGATGAGCAGTTCTTC. This translates into CASSLDRVRDEQFF.

The chain combines TRBV6-5 with TRBJ1-6, with TRBD1 matching 8 bases. CDR3 length: 15 residues. Looked up from germline, CDR1 is MNHEY and CDR2 is SVGAGI. Losses at the gene ends were 2 bases for V and 7 bases for J; bases not matched to a gene: 4. The CDR3 DNA reads TGTGCCAGCAGTTACGAGGACAGGGTGAATTCACCCCTCCACTTT. Translating it yields CASSYEDRVNSPLHF.

V usage is TRBV5-8 and J usage is TRBJ2-7; TRBD2 is a possible D gene (5 bases). Germline V gene lookup returns CDR1 SGHTS and CDR2 YDEGEE. This CDR3 spans 12 amino acids. With 3 bases removed from V and 7 bases from J, the gap between germline ends came to 11 bases. The CDR3 here is CASSWRTPEQYF. DNA of the CDR3: TGTGCCAGCAGCTGGAGGACGCCGGAGCAGTACTTC. The whole variable domain, remainder taken from reference TRBV5-8 and TRBJ2-7, is EAGVTQSPTHLIKTRGQQATLRCSPISGHTSVYWYQQALGLGLQFLLWYDEGEERNRGNFPPRFSGRQFPNYSSELNVNALELEDSALYLCASSWRTPEQYFGPGTRLTVT.

This rearrangement joins TRBV7-2 to TRBJ2-7, with D possibly TRBD2 on 6 matching bases. Looked up from germline, CDR1 is SGHTA and CDR2 is FQGNSA. The CDR3 loop spans 15 amino acids. V gave up 1 base and J gave up 6 bases, with 16 bases separating them. The CDR3 nucleotides are TGTGCCAGCAGCTTAGATTACAGTGCCGGGGGCGAGCAGTACTTC. Encoded protein: CASSLDYSAGGEQYF.

The rearrangement links TRBV7-2 to TRBJ1-1; 11 bases map to TRBD1. Losses at the gene ends were 6 bases for V and 13 bases for J; bases not matched to a gene: 7. Per the germline V gene, CDR1 is SGHTA and CDR2 is FQGNSA. The CDR3 sequence is 12 residues long. CDR3 sequence (DNA): TGTGCCAGCAGTCCTGGACAGGGGGCCGGTTTCTTT. It is translated as CASSPGQGAGFF.